This record covers a single TCR beta chain. Trimming removed 0 bases from V and 7 bases from J; junction bases left unmatched: 2. CDR3 size: 13 residues. The germline gives CDR1 MNHNY, CDR2 SVGAGI (reference sequence). The data were taken from a study of T cells in localized non-small cell lung cancer. Produced via immunoSEQ multiplex PCR; TCRdb's table is partial and in-frame only. This table holds more than 25,000 clones, around nine tenths found once. The material was peripheral blood, obtained before any cancer treatment. This chain uses TRBV6-6 with TRBJ1-2; 7 positions agree with TRBD1. This TCR came from a female donor at least 60 years old with stage III squamous cell lung carcinoma. In nucleotides, the CDR3 is TGTGCCAGCAGTTACTCCGGGACAGCTGGCTACACCTTC. Translation gives CASSYSGTAGYTF.